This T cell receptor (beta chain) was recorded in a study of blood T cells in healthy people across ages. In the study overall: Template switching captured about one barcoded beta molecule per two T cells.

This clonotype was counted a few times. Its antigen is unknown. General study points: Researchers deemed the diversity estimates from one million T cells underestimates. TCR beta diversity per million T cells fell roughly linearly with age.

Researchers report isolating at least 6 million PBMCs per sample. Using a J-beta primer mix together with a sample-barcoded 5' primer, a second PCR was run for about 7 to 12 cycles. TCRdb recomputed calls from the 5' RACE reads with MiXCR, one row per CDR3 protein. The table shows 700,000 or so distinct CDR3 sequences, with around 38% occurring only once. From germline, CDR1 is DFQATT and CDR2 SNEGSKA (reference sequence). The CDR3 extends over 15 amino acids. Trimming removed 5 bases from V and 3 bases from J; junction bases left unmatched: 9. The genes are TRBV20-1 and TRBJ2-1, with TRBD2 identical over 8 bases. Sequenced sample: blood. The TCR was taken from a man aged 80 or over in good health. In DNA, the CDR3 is TGCAGTGCTGGAGCGGGAGCTCTCGGCTACAATGAGCAGTTCTTC. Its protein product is CSAGAGALGYNEQFF.